The clone carrying this T cell receptor (beta chain) was seen a few times. Antigen unknown. These data originate in a study of CD8+ T cells in alopecia areata. Study-level points and caveats: Researchers reported that TCR sharing among patients proved less clear than in mice, possibly HLA-linked. Compared with normal scalp, lesional scalp had higher clonality and more expanded CD8+ clones.

This CDR3 is built from 12 residues. In germline, CDR1 is SGHRS, CDR2 YFSETQ. Trimming took off 5 bases at V and 2 bases at J, with 6 bases between the two ends. Peripheral blood and lesional scalp punch biopsies were taken from alopecia areata patients. RNA extraction and reverse transcription yielded cDNA as sequencing template. The table came from immunoSEQ multiplex PCR; TCRdb's copy has only in-frame clones and leaves some out. The sample contains 90,000 to 130,000 clones, roughly 55% of which appear only once. This sequence joins TRBV5-1 and TRBJ2-3; TRBD2 might be the D (5 bases). The sample consisted of NKG2D-low CD8+ T cells sorted from blood. This sequence originates from a human donor with alopecia areata. In DNA form, the CDR3 reads TGCGCCAGCAGGGGAGTCACAGATACGCAGTATTTT. Amino acid sequence: CASRGVTDTQYF.